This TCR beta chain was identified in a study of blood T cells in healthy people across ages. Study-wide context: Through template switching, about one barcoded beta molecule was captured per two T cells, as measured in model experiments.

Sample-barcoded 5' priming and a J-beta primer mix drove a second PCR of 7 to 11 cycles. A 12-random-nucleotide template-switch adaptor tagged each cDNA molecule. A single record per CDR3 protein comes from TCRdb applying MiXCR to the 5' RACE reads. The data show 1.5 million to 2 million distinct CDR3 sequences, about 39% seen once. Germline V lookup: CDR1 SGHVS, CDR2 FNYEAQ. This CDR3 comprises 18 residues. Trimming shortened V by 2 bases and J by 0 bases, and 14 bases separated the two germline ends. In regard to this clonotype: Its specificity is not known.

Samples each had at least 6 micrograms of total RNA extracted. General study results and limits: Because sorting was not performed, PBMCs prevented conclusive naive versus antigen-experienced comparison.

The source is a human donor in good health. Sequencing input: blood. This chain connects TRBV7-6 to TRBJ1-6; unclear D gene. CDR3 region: CASSLTAPVSSYNSPLHF. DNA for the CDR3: TGTGCCAGCAGCTTAACGGCACCCGTAAGCTCCTATAATTCACCCCTCCACTTT.